This T cell receptor (beta chain) was obtained from a study of blood T cell repertoires in COVID-19. About the research overall: Sites in the United States, Italy and Spain provided acute and convalescent COVID-19 samples.

Seattle patient enrollment occurred during active infection, with longitudinal follow-up thereafter. This CDR3 is built from 16 residues. V gave up 2 bases and J gave up 2 bases, with 15 bases separating them. Germline-derived CDR1 and CDR2 are SGHRS and YFSETQ. The method was immunoSEQ multiplex PCR; TCRdb's version includes in-frame clones alone and lacks a portion of them. Counted here are tens of thousands of clones, about 87% occurring once; the ten biggest clones make up 3% to 5%. The source is a middle-aged man with COVID-19, enrolled during active disease. The sample consisted of peripheral blood. The chain employs TRBV5-1 and TRBJ2-3; possibly TRBD1 for D (6 bases). The CDR3 loop is CASSLQGAVPTDTQYF. In nucleotides, the CDR3 is TGCGCCAGCAGCTTACAGGGAGCCGTCCCCACAGATACGCAGTATTTT.